The 7 T cell receptor beta chains given below trace back to one sample, sequenced in a study of monozygotic twins with cystic fibrosis. Produced via immunoSEQ multiplex PCR; TCRdb's table is partial and in-frame only. The table shows 29,000 or so clones, with around 81% occurring only once. What was sequenced was blood. These TCRs come from a girl aged 2-10 years with cystic fibrosis.

The J gene is TRBJ2-1, the V gene TRBV11-1; D call uncertain. There are 12 residues in the CDR3. Trimming stripped 1 base from V and 8 bases from J, with 6 bases between. Germline V gene lookup returns CDR1 SGHAT and CDR2 FQDESV (reference sequence). The CDR3 sequence: CASSLGHDEQFF. Here the CDR3 DNA reads TGTGCCAGCAGCTTAGGACACGATGAGCAGTTCTTC. The whole variable domain, remainder taken from reference TRBV11-1 and TRBJ2-1, is EAEVAQSPRYKITEKSQAVAFWCDPISGHATLYWYRQILGQGPELLVQFQDESVVDDSQLPKDRFSAERLKGVDSTLKIQPAELGDSAMYLCASSLGHDEQFFGPGTRLTVL.

The J gene is TRBJ1-5, the V gene TRBV5-1, with no clear D. This CDR3 contains 14 residues. V lost 4 bases, J lost 4 bases, and 12 bases lay in between. CDR1 SGHRS and CDR2 YFSETQ come from the germline V gene. The CDR3 DNA follows: TGCGCCAGCAGCCCTGGGGAGAGAAATCAGCCCCAGCATTTT. Residues: CASSPGERNQPQHF.

In its sample, this clone was seen once. V usage is TRBV5-1 and J usage is TRBJ1-2; 10 nucleotides match TRBD1. The CDR3 totals 14 residues. With 3 bases clipped from V and 3 bases from J, the junction kept 2 bases outside the gene matches. Germline lookup yields CDR1 SGHRS and CDR2 YFSETQ. As DNA, the CDR3 is TGCGCCAGCAGCTCGACAGGGGGCGACTATGGCTACACCTTC. Translated: CASSSTGGDYGYTF. The entire variable domain, with the rest obtained from reference TRBV5-1 and TRBJ1-2, is as follows: KAGVTQTPRYLIKTRGQQVTLSCSPISGHRSVSWYQQTPGQGLQFLFEYFSETQRNKGNFPGRFSGRQFSNSRSEMNVSTLELGDSALYLCASSSTGGDYGYTFGSGTRLTVV.

Of note for this clone: This same CDR3 is encoded by further DNA sequences in the sample. The V gene is TRBV30, the J gene TRBJ1-1, with a weak D call TRBD1 (5 bases). The CDR3 is 13 amino acids. The germline CDR1 and CDR2 sequences are GTSNPN and SVGIG (reference sequence). V lost 0 bases and J 1 base, leaving 6 bases between the germline ends. CDR3 nucleotide sequence: TGTGCCTGGAGTGTTCAGGGGAACACTGAAGCTTTCTTT. Translated: CAWSVQGNTEAFF.

This chain uses TRBV30 with TRBJ1-2; no clear D gene. CDR3 length: 11 amino acids. V lost 5 bases and J 4 bases, leaving 8 bases between the germline ends. CDR1 is GTSNPN and CDR2 is SVGIG in the germline V gene (reference sequence). The CDR3 reads CAWGNGYGYTF. The CDR3 DNA follows: TGTGCCTGGGGTAATGGCTATGGCTACACCTTC.

This chain uses TRBV29-1 with TRBJ1-3; 11 bases line up with TRBD1. V lost 1 base and J lost 0; bases outside the gene matches: 14. The V gene's germline CDR1 is SQVTM and CDR2 ANQGSEA. The CDR3 covers 20 residues. CDR3 sequence: CSVEGGPGQGAVDSGNTIYF. CDR3 sequence (DNA): TGCAGCGTTGAAGGTGGTCCAGGACAGGGGGCCGTTGACTCTGGAAACACCATATATTTT.

The V and J genes are TRBV27 and TRBJ1-5; TRBD1 might be the D (6 bases). V lost 6 bases, J lost 2 bases, and 17 bases lay in between. Looked up from germline, CDR1 is MNHEY and CDR2 is SMNVEV (reference sequence). The CDR3 runs to 16 residues. The CDR3 nucleotides are TGTGCCAGCAGCAGCACACAGGGTAGAGGCAATCAGCCCCAGCATTTT. It is translated as CASSSTQGRGNQPQHF.